This T cell receptor (beta chain) was profiled in a study of T cell repertoires in ileal Crohn's disease. Before sorting, lamina propria lymphocytes were separated from surgical specimens by density gradient. Eligibility required adulthood, ileal or ileocolonic Crohn's disease and indicated ileocolonic resection. Only in-frame clones appear in the TCRdb table, and some are missing; sequencing was by immunoSEQ multiplex PCR. The data contain 5,500 to 7,000 clones, 88% of them singletons. The V and J ends lost 6 bases and 6 bases, in that order; junction bases with no gene match: 11. Germline assignment: CDR1 SGHVS and CDR2 FQNEAQ. The CDR3 loop spans 15 amino acids.

Material for sequencing was CD4+ T cells from ileum. This clonotype was sampled from an adult with Crohn's disease. Some clones in this sample may be carry-over from other donors' samples. The chain is built from TRBV7-8 and TRBJ2-1; 7 bases match TRBD2. The CDR3 DNA reads as TGTGCCAGCAGACGGAGGGAGGGCCCGGTCAATGAGCAGTTCTTC. Encoded protein: CASRRREGPVNEQFF.